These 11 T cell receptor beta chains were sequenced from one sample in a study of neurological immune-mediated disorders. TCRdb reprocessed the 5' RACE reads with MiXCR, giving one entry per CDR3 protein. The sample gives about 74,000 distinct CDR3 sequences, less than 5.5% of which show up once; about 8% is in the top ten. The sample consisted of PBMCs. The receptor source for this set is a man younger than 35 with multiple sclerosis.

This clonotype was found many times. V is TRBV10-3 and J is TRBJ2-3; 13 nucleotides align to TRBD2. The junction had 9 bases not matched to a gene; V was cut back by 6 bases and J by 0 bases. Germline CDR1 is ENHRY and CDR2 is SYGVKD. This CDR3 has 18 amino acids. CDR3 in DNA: TGTGCCATCAGAGCCACTAGCGGGAGGGCCTCTAGCACAGATACGCAGTATTTT. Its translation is CAIRATSGRASSTDTQYF.

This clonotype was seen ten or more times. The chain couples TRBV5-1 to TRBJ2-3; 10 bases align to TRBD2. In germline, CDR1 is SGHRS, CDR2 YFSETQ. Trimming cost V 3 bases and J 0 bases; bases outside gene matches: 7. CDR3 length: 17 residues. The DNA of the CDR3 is TGCGCCAGCAGCTCGGCGCTAGCGGGGGCCAGCACAGATACGCAGTATTTT. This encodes CASSSALAGASTDTQYF.

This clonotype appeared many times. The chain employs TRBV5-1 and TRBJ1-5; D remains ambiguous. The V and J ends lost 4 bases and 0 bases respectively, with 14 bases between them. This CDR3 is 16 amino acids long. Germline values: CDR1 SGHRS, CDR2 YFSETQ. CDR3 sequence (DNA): TGCGCCAGCAGCCGGGTGGGGTCCTATAGCAATCAGCCCCAGCATTTT. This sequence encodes CASSRVGSYSNQPQHF.

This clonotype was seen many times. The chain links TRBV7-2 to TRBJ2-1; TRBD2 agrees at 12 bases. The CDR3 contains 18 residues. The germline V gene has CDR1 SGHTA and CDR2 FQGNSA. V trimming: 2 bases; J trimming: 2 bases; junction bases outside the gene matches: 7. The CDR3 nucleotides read TGTGCCAGCAGCTTAATCAGACTAGCGGGAGTCCCCTACAATGAGCAGTTCTTC. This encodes CASSLIRLAGVPYNEQFF. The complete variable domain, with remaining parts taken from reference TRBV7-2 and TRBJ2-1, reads GAGVSQSPSNKVTEKGKDVELRCDPISGHTALYWYRQSLGQGLEFLIYFQGNSAPDKSGLPSDRFSAERTGGSVSTLTIQRTQQEDSAVYLCASSLIRLAGVPYNEQFFGPGTRLTVL.

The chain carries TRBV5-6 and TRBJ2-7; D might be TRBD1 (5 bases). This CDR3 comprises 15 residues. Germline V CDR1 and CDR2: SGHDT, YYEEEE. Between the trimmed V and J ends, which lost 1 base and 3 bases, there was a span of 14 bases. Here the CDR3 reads CASSLIYGQFYEQYF. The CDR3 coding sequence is TGTGCCAGCAGCTTGATATACGGACAATTCTACGAGCAGTACTTC.

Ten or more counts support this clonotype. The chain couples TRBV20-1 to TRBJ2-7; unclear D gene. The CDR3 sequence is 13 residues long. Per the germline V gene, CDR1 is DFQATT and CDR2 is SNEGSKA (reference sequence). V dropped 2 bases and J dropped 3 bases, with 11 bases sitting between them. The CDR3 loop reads CSARSGPHYEQYF. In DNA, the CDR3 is TGCAGTGCTAGATCTGGCCCCCACTACGAGCAGTACTTC.

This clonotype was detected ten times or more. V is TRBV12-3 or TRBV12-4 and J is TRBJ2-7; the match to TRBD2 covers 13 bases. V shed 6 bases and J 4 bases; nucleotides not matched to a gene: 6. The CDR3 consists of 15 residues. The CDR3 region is CASSTSGGAGYEQYF. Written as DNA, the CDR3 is TGTGCCAGCAGCACTAGCGGGGGGGCCGGGTACGAGCAGTACTTC.

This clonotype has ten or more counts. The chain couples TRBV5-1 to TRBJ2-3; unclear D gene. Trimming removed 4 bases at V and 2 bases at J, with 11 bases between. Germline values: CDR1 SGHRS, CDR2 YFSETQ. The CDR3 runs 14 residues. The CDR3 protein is CASSKRAVTDTQYF. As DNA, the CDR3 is TGCGCCAGCAGCAAAAGGGCAGTCACAGATACGCAGTATTTT.

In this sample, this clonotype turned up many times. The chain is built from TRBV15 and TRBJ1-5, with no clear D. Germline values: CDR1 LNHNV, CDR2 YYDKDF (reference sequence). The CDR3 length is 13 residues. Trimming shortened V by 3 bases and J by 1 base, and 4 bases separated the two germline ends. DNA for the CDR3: TGTGCCACCAGCAGGCAGAGCAATCAGCCCCAGCATTTT. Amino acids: CATSRQSNQPQHF.

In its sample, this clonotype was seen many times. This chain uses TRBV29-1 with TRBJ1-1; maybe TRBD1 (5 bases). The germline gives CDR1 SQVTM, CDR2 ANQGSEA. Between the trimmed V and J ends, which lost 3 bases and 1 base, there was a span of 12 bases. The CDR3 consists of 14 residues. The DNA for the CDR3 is TGCAGCGTTGACAAAGGACACTCGAACACTGAAGCTTTCTTT. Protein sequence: CSVDKGHSNTEAFF.

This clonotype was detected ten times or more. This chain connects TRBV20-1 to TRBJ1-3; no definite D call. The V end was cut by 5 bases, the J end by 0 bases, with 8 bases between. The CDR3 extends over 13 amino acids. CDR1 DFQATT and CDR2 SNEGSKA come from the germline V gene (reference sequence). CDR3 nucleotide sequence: TGCAGTGCTTTCGATAACTCTGGAAACACCATATATTTT. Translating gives CSAFDNSGNTIYF.